The 5 T cell receptor beta chains below all came from one sample that was sequenced in a study of early T cells in non-severe SARS-CoV-2 infection. TCRdb redid the calling of the 5' RACE reads with MiXCR, one entry per CDR3 protein. Of tens of thousands of distinct CDR3 sequences in the sample, over 7.5% are singletons; the top ten hold 8.5% to 9.5%. Sequencing was performed on whole blood. Every receptor here comes from an adult who was a healthcare worker with PCR-confirmed SARS-CoV-2 infection or an uninfected control (not recorded which).

There are a few counts of this clonotype. The gene calls are TRBV2 and TRBJ1-5, with 7 positions matching TRBD1. The germline gives CDR1 SNHLY, CDR2 FYNNEI. The CDR3 runs to 17 residues. V was clipped by 4 bases and J by 2 bases; unmatched bases: 11. CDR3 loop: CASSGHRGYSGNQPQHF. Here the CDR3 DNA reads TGTGCCAGCAGTGGCCACAGGGGATATAGCGGCAATCAGCCCCAGCATTTT.

This clonotype was seen many times. This chain connects TRBV12-3 or TRBV12-4 to TRBJ2-7, with 7 bases fitting TRBD1. CDR3 length: 14 amino acids. V shed 9 bases and J 6 bases; nucleotides not matched to a gene: 14. The CDR3, as DNA: TGTGCCAGTTCGATTATTGACAGGGTCGGCGAGCAGTACTTC. The encoded protein is CASSIIDRVGEQYF.

This clonotype was detected ten times or more. The V call is TRBV6-6, the J call TRBJ1-2; D gene uncertain. The V gene's germline CDR1 is MNHNY and CDR2 SVGAGI (reference sequence). Trimming took 6 bases from V and 4 from J, leaving 12 bases between them. The CDR3 has 13 amino acids. The CDR3 reads CASSQTPFYGYTF. CDR3 bases: TGTGCCAGCAGCCAGACCCCCTTCTATGGCTACACCTTC.

DNA for the CDR3: TGTGCCAGTAGTATTTCGGTATCGAGGGCAGTTTCCTACGAGCAGTACTTC. It codes for CASSISVSRAVSYEQYF. V and J are TRBV19 and TRBJ2-7; tentative D call: TRBD2 (5 bases). Looked up from germline, CDR1 is LNHDA and CDR2 is SQIVND (reference sequence). V lost 3 bases, J lost 1 base, and 19 bases lay in between. The CDR3 loop spans 17 amino acids.

This clonotype was seen at least ten times. V and J are TRBV19 and TRBJ2-5; possibly TRBD1 or TRBD2 for D (5 bases each). The germline V gene encodes CDR1 LNHDA and CDR2 SQIVND (reference sequence). This CDR3 comprises 15 residues. Trimming took off 5 bases at V and 1 base at J, with 14 bases between the two ends. DNA of the CDR3: TGTGCCAGTAGTTCGTCCGGGACGCTCCAAGAGACCCAGTACTTC. Translated: CASSSSGTLQETQYF. Based on the CDR3 plus reference TRBV19 and TRBJ2-5, the full variable domain is DGGITQSPKYLFRKEGQNVTLSCEQNLNHDAMYWYRQDPGQGLRLIYYSQIVNDFQKGDIAEGYSVSREKKESFPLTVTSAQKNPTAFYLCASSSSGTLQETQYFGPGTRLLVL.